This T cell receptor (beta chain) was documented in a study of blood T cell repertoires in COVID-19. On the study more broadly: Italy, Spain and the United States were the sources of the convalescent and acute COVID-19 samples. PBMCs, B-cell-depleted T cells, or T cells were the source of the cDNA or gDNA that made up the material.

Only in-frame clones appear in the TCRdb table, and some are missing; sequencing was by immunoSEQ multiplex PCR. The table shows a few hundred thousand clones, with approximately 86% occurring only once. Participant age was roughly 18 to 89 years, and participants resided in about two dozen US areas. Participants' own reports of clinical history determined their cohort assignment. The CDR3 extends over 14 amino acids. Trimming cost V 0 bases and J 9 bases; bases outside gene matches: 3. The germline V gene has CDR1 SGHRS and CDR2 YFSETQ. V and J are TRBV5-1 and TRBJ1-6; TRBD1 aligns across 7 bases. Sequencing was done on a sample of PBMCs or T cells enriched from blood (not recorded which). This receptor was identified in a woman in her twenties or thirties who had recovered from COVID-19. In nucleotides, the CDR3 is TGCGCCAGCAGCTTGGAGCAGGGGGGTTCACCCCTCCACTTT. This codes for CASSLEQGGSPLHF. The variable domain in full, with the rest retrieved from reference TRBV5-1 and TRBJ1-6, is KAGVTQTPRYLIKTRGQQVTLSCSPISGHRSVSWYQQTPGQGLQFLFEYFSETQRNKGNFPGRFSGRQFSNSRSEMNVSTLELGDSALYLCASSLEQGGSPLHFGNGTRLTVT.